One and the same sample provided the 28 T cell receptor beta chains below, sequenced in a study of blood T cells in healthy people across ages. Through a sample-barcoded 5' primer and a J-beta primer mix, a second PCR was run for about 7 to 12 cycles. TCRdb used MiXCR to reprocess the 5' RACE reads, holding one entry per CDR3 protein. The sample holds about 730,000 distinct CDR3 sequences, roughly 43% seen once. The sequencing sample was made of blood. The receptors stem from a woman aged 60-75 years in good health.

This chain connects TRBV12-3 or TRBV12-4 to TRBJ2-1; no reliable D call. The CDR3 extends over 12 amino acids. Trimming left V 6 bases short and J 10 bases short, with 13 bases between. CDR3 bases: TGTGCCAGCAGGTTCCTCGAGCGAGAGCAGTTCTTC. It yields the protein CASRFLEREQFF.

The gene calls are TRBV11-2 and TRBJ2-3; possibly TRBD1 or TRBD2 for D (5 bases each). The CDR3 has 17 residues. With 2 bases removed from V and 5 bases from J, the gap between germline ends came to 20 bases. CDR1 and CDR2 (germline): SGHAT, FQNNGV. The CDR3 sequence is CASSLFASGGDRDTQYF. As DNA, the CDR3 is TGTGCCAGCAGCTTATTCGCGAGTGGGGGTGATAGAGATACGCAGTATTTT. Full variable domain (outside the CDR3, taken from reference TRBV11-2 and TRBJ2-3): EAGVAQSPRYKIIEKRQSVAFWCNPISGHATLYWYQQILGQGPKLLIQFQNNGVVDDSQLPKDRFSAERLKGVDSTLKIQPAKLEDSAVYLCASSLFASGGDRDTQYFGPGTRLTVL.

A remark on this clonotype: Sequence at one end of the junction differs from germline and may be a read error. This sequence joins TRBV7-9 and TRBJ2-1; D is uncertain. The CDR3 loop spans 14 amino acids. Germline loops: CDR1 SEHNR, CDR2 FQNEAQ (reference sequence). CDR3 nucleotide sequence: TGTACCAGCAGCCGACCTACCACTGGGAATGAGCAGTTCTTC. Protein: CTSSRPTTGNEQFF. Full variable domain (remainder filled in from reference TRBV7-9 and TRBJ2-1): DTGVSQNPRHKITKRGQNVTFRCDPISEHNRLYWYRQTLGQGPEFLTYFQNEAQLEKSRLLSDRFSAERPKGSFSTLEIQRTEQGDSAMYLCTSSRPTTGNEQFFGPGTRLTVL.

This chain links TRBV20-1 with TRBJ1-2, with TRBD1 matching over 7 bases. Germline V gene sequence: CDR1 DFQATT, CDR2 SNEGSKA (reference sequence). This CDR3 spans 12 amino acids. Trimming took 3 bases from V and 3 from J; bases not matched to a gene: 1. The CDR3 is CSASGTDYGYTF. The CDR3 DNA sequence: TGCAGTGCTAGTGGGACAGACTATGGCTACACCTTC.

For the CDR3, the DNA is TGTGCCAGCAGTAATGCCGGGACTTTTATGGATACGCAGTATTTT. Protein product: CASSNAGTFMDTQYF. The chain has TRBV25-1 and TRBJ2-3; D might be TRBD2 (6 bases). Germline lookup yields CDR1 MGHDK and CDR2 SYGVNS. This CDR3 has 15 residues. Trimming removed 5 bases from V and 6 bases from J, with 18 bases in between.

This clonotype was counted between two and nine times. CDR3 loop: CAIRDNSGSPYEQYF. CDR3 sequence (DNA): TGTGCCATCAGGGATAATAGCGGGAGCCCCTACGAGCAGTACTTC. The chain combines TRBV10-3 with TRBJ2-7; 9 positions agree with TRBD2. Germline-derived CDR1 and CDR2 are ENHRY and SYGVKD. The ends lost 6 bases at V and 2 bases at J; junction bases unmatched: 8. This CDR3 is built from 15 residues.

At least ten counts were recorded for this clonotype. The chain employs TRBV3-1 and TRBJ1-1; no firm D call. Germline loops: CDR1 LGHDT, CDR2 YNNKEL (reference sequence). This CDR3 spans 13 amino acids. Trimming removed 6 bases at V and 4 bases at J, with 12 bases between. The CDR3 coding sequence is TGTGCCAGCAGGGGCGGGAAAATCACTGAAGCTTTCTTT. Translated: CASRGGKITEAFF.

The chain recombines TRBV9 with TRBJ2-1; possibly TRBD1 for D (5 bases). In germline, CDR1 is SGDLS, CDR2 YYNGEE. CDR3 size: 15 residues. The V end lost 0 bases, the J end lost 0 bases, and 7 bases lay between the germline ends. CDR3 DNA: TGTGCCAGCAGCGTAGCGACAGACTCCTACAATGAGCAGTTCTTC. Protein sequence: CASSVATDSYNEQFF.

This clonotype was recorded a few times. V gene TRBV30 combines with J gene TRBJ2-3; 8 positions match TRBD2. The V gene end was trimmed by 2 bases and the J gene end by 0 bases; junction bases not matched to a gene: 4. The CDR3 loop spans 15 amino acids. Germline assignment: CDR1 GTSNPN and CDR2 SVGIG (reference sequence). DNA for the CDR3: TGTGCCTGGAGTCCCGGGGGGGGAAGCACAGATACGCAGTATTTT. This encodes CAWSPGGGSTDTQYF.

This clonotype appeared a few times. The V gene is TRBV5-1, the J gene TRBJ2-7; D perhaps matches TRBD2 (7 bases). This CDR3 has 15 amino acids. From germline, CDR1 is SGHRS and CDR2 YFSETQ. The germline V and J ends were trimmed by 2 bases and 2 bases, with 14 bases remaining between them. Written as DNA, the CDR3 is TGCGCCAGCAGCTTCTCGGGGGGCCCGACCTACGAGCAGTACTTC. Its protein product is CASSFSGGPTYEQYF.

J is TRBJ2-7 and V is TRBV5-1; D might be TRBD1 (5 bases). The CDR3 length is 15 residues. The germline V gene encodes CDR1 SGHRS and CDR2 YFSETQ. V was clipped by 2 bases and J by 7 bases, with 19 bases between them. The CDR3 nucleotides read TGCGCCAGCAGCTTTGCGACAGCTAACTACAATGAGCAGTACTTC. As protein: CASSFATANYNEQYF.

This clonotype appeared a few times. The chain uses TRBV7-9 and TRBJ2-6; 9 bases match TRBD1. The CDR3 has 18 amino acids. From germline, CDR1 is SEHNR and CDR2 FQNEAQ (reference sequence). The V segment lost 4 bases and the J segment 0 bases; nucleotides outside the gene matches: 7. CDR3 in DNA: TGTGCCAGCAGCTCGGGACAGGGCACTATCTCTGGGGCCAACGTCCTGACTTTC. Protein: CASSSGQGTISGANVLTF. The entire variable domain, with the rest obtained from reference TRBV7-9 and TRBJ2-6, is as follows: DTGVSQNPRHKITKRGQNVTFRCDPISEHNRLYWYRQTLGQGPEFLTYFQNEAQLEKSRLLSDRFSAERPKGSFSTLEIQRTEQGDSAMYLCASSSGQGTISGANVLTFGAGSRLTVL.

With respect to this clonotype: One end of the junction is discordant with germline, which a read error may explain. The V call is TRBV7-2, the J call TRBJ2-4; D not resolved. Judging by the DNA end, TRBJ2-7 fits better; the J call may be wrong. Looked up from germline, CDR1 is SGHTA and CDR2 is FQGNSA. The CDR3 is made up of 14 amino acids. CDR3 nucleotide sequence: TGTGCCTGCAGCTTAGATACCCCCAACTACGAGCAGTACTTC. This translates into CACSLDTPNYEQYF.

The chain carries TRBV20-1 and TRBJ2-1, with a possible D match to TRBD2 (6 bases). CDR3 length: 14 residues. The germline gives CDR1 DFQATT, CDR2 SNEGSKA (reference sequence). Trimming stripped 1 base from V and 6 bases from J, with 13 bases between. CDR3 loop: CSARVSGVGNEQFF. The CDR3 DNA is TGCAGTGCTAGAGTTTCGGGAGTCGGCAATGAGCAGTTCTTC.

The chain combines TRBV5-1 with TRBJ1-4, with D uncertain. Trimming took 3 bases from V and 5 from J, leaving 14 bases between them. Germline assignment: CDR1 SGHRS and CDR2 YFSETQ. The CDR3 is 15 amino acids. In DNA form, the CDR3 reads TGCGCCAGCAGCTCTAGGACGGCCTCAAATGAAAAACTGTTTTTT. It yields the protein CASSSRTASNEKLFF.

DNA for the CDR3: TGTGCAAGTGTGATGGTTGCGTCCGGGGAGCTGTTTTTT. The encoded protein is CASVMVASGELFF. This sequence joins TRBV2 and TRBJ2-2; D uncertain. The CDR3 consists of 13 residues. The V gene's germline CDR1 is SNHLY and CDR2 FYNNEI.

The V call is TRBV6-6, the J call TRBJ2-5, with 8 bases lining up with TRBD2. CDR1 MNHNY and CDR2 SVGAGI come from the germline V gene (reference sequence). Trimming removed 10 bases from V and 13 bases from J; junction bases left unmatched: 11. The CDR3 consists of 11 residues. DNA for the CDR3: TGTGCCACCACCCGGGGGGGAGCGGGGTACTTC. Translating it yields CATTRGGAGYF.

The chain combines TRBV12-3 or TRBV12-4 with TRBJ2-1; D ambiguous. CDR3 length: 16 amino acids. Deletions cut 3 bases from V and 2 bases from J, with 14 bases between. The CDR3 region is CASSLVERLAYNEQFF. DNA for the CDR3: TGTGCCAGCAGTTTGGTTGAACGGCTTGCCTACAATGAGCAGTTCTTC.

This clonotype was seen just once. V gene TRBV5-1 combines with J gene TRBJ1-1, with 8 nucleotides matching TRBD1. The V gene end was trimmed by 7 bases and the J gene end by 7 bases; junction bases not matched to a gene: 9. CDR3 length: 13 amino acids. Germline V lookup: CDR1 SGHRS, CDR2 YFSETQ. CDR3 in DNA: TGCGCCAGCGCAAGGACAGGGAGCCATGAAGCTTTCTTT. Translating it yields CASARTGSHEAFF.

The gene calls are TRBV20-1 and TRBJ1-5; a weak D match, TRBD1 (5 bases). This CDR3 comprises 17 residues. Trimming removed 3 bases at V and 2 bases at J, with 20 bases between. The germline CDR1 and CDR2 sequences are DFQATT and SNEGSKA (reference sequence). The DNA for the CDR3 is TGCAGTGCTAGGTATGTCGTGGCAGGGAAAGGCAATCAGCCCCAGCATTTT. It specifies CSARYVVAGKGNQPQHF.

This chain links TRBV12-3 or TRBV12-4 with TRBJ1-1, with 7 nucleotides matching TRBD1. Trimming removed 6 bases from V and 0 bases from J; junction bases left unmatched: 10. The CDR3 runs to 16 residues. In nucleotides, the CDR3 is TGTGCCAGCAGACCCGGGACAGCCACCATGAACACTGAAGCTTTCTTT. This encodes CASRPGTATMNTEAFF.

This clonotype was counted a few times. CDR3 nucleotide sequence: TGTGCCAGCAGCTTAACAGGGGACCCTTACTCACCCCTCCACTTT. Translated, it gives CASSLTGDPYSPLHF. The rearrangement joins TRBV7-3 to TRBJ1-6, with D possibly TRBD1 on 5 matching bases. This CDR3 spans 15 amino acids. Germline V gene data show CDR1 as SGHTA and CDR2 as FQGTGA. Trimming removed 0 bases at V and 10 bases at J, with 13 bases between.

This clonotype has more than one count but fewer than ten. This chain links TRBV5-1 with TRBJ2-1, with TRBD2 identical over 7 bases. The CDR3 is made up of 18 amino acids. V lost 0 bases, J lost 6 bases, and 15 bases stayed unmatched. CDR1 SGHRS and CDR2 YFSETQ come from the germline V gene. The CDR3 DNA reads TGCGCCAGCAGCTTGGGATTCAGTGGGAGGGTTAAGACCAATGAGCAGTTCTTC. It yields the protein CASSLGFSGRVKTNEQFF. Based on the CDR3 plus reference TRBV5-1 and TRBJ2-1, the full variable domain is KAGVTQTPRYLIKTRGQQVTLSCSPISGHRSVSWYQQTPGQGLQFLFEYFSETQRNKGNFPGRFSGRQFSNSRSEMNVSTLELGDSALYLCASSLGFSGRVKTNEQFFGPGTRLTVL.

The chain has TRBV20-1 and TRBJ2-1; D perhaps matches TRBD2 (6 bases). CDR1 is DFQATT and CDR2 is SNEGSKA in the germline V gene (reference sequence). This CDR3 comprises 16 residues. Trimming pared 6 bases from V and 6 bases from J, leaving 24 bases between. CDR3 DNA sequence: TGCAGTGCCTATATAAACCGGGCCCAAGCGGGCAATGAGCAGTTCTTC. It is translated as CSAYINRAQAGNEQFF.

With regard to this clonotype: This may arise from a read error, as a much more abundant clone is one base away. The chain couples TRBV6-5 to TRBJ2-1; D might be TRBD1 (6 bases). The CDR3 runs to 15 residues. Looked up from germline, CDR1 is MNHEY and CDR2 is SVGAGI. Here the CDR3 DNA reads TGTGCCAGCAGTTTCAGCGCGGACAGCTACAATGAGCGGTTCTTC. This gives the protein CASSFSADSYNERFF.

This sequence joins TRBV2 and TRBJ1-5, with a tentative D call TRBD1 (5 bases). Germline lookup yields CDR1 SNHLY and CDR2 FYNNEI. CDR3 length equals 13 residues. V dropped 4 bases and J dropped 6 bases, with 10 bases sitting between them. In nucleotides, the CDR3 is TGTGCCAGCAGTGCGGGGGTAAGTCAGCCCCAGCATTTT. Protein: CASSAGVSQPQHF.

CDR3: CASSLIGGGPKKGELFF. For the CDR3, the DNA is TGTGCCAGCAGCTTAATCGGGGGAGGACCTAAGAAGGGGGAGCTGTTTTTT. The chain couples TRBV7-2 to TRBJ2-2, with D tentatively TRBD2 (6 bases). The CDR3 has 17 amino acids. Germline V lookup: CDR1 SGHTA, CDR2 FQGNSA. V was shortened by 2 bases and J by 8 bases, with 21 bases between the two germline ends.

Of note for this clonotype: A read error may explain this, as a much larger clone is one base away. V is TRBV29-1 and J is TRBJ2-1, with a weak D call TRBD1 (6 bases). The CDR3 has 14 amino acids. The V end was cut by 3 bases, the J end by 9 bases, with 18 bases between. Germline V lookup: CDR1 SQVTM, CDR2 ANQGSEA. CDR3 in DNA: TGCAGCGTTGAGGGCCAGGGGTCAGCCGGTGAGCAGTTCTTC. This gives the protein CSVEGQGSAGEQFF.